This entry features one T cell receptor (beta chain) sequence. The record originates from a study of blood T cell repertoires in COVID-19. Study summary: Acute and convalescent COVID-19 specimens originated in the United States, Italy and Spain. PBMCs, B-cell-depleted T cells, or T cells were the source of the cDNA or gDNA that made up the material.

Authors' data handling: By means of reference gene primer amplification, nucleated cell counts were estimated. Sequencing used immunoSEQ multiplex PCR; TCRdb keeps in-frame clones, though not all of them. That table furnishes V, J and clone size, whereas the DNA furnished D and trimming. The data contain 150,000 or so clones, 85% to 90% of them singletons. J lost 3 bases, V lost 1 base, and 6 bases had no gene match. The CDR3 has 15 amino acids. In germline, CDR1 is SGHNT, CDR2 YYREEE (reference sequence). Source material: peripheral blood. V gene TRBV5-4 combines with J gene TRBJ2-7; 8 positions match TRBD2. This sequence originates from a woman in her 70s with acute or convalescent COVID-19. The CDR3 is CASSLSSGNRYEQYF. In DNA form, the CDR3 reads TGTGCCAGCAGCTTGAGTAGCGGGAATCGCTACGAGCAGTACTTC.